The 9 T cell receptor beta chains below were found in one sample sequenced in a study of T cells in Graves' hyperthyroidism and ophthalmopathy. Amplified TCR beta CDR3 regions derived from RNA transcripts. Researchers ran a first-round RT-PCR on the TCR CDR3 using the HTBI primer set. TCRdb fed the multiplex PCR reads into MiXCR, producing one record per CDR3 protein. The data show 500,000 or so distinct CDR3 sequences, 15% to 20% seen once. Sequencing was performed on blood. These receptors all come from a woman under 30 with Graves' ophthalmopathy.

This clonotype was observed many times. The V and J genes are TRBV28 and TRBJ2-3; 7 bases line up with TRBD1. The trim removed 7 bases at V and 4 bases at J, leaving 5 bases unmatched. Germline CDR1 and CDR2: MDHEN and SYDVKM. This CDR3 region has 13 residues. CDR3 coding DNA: TGTGCCAGCAACAGGGGCGGTGCAGATACGCAGTATTTT. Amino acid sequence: CASNRGGADTQYF.

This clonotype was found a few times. The CDR3 DNA is TGTGCCAGCAGACGAACGACGCAGGGAGGCTACACCTTC. Its protein is CASRRTTQGGYTF. The genes are TRBV9 and TRBJ1-2, with TRBD1 as a possible D gene (5 bases). This CDR3 has 13 residues. V lost 5 bases, J lost 8 bases, and 16 bases lay in between. Germline loops: CDR1 SGDLS, CDR2 YYNGEE.

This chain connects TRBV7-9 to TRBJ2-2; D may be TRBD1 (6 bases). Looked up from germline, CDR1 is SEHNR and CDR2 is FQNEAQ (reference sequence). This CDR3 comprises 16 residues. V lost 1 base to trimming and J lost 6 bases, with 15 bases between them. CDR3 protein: CASSLDGRRGSGELFF. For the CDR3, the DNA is TGTGCCAGCAGCTTAGACGGTCGCAGGGGCTCCGGGGAGCTGTTTTTT.

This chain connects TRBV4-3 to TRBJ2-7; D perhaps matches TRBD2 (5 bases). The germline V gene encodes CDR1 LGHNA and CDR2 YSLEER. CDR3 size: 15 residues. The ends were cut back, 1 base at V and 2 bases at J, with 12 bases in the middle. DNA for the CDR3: TGCGCCAGCAGCCAAGGCAGTTCGGGGACCTACGAGCAGTACTTC. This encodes CASSQGSSGTYEQYF.

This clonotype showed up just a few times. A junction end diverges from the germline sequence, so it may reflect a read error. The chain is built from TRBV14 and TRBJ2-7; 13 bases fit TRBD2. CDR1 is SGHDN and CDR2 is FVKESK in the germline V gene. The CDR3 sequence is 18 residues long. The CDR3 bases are TGTGCCAGCAGCACCCAATCGGGACTAGCGGGATTCTCCTGCGAGCAGTACTTC. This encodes CASSTQSGLAGFSCEQYF.

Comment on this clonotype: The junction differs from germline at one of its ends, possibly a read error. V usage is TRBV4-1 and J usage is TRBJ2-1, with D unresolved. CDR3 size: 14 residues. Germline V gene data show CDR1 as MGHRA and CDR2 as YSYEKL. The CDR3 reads CASSQWGSYNEQFF. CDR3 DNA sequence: TGTGCCAGCAGCCAGTGGGGATCTTACAATGAGCAGTTCTTC.

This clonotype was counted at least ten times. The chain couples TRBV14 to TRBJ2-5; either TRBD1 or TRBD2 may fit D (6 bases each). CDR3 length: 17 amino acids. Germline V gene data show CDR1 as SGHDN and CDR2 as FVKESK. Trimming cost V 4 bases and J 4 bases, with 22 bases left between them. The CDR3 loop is CASSPPSRGAYRETQYF. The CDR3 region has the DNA TGTGCCAGCAGCCCCCCTTCGAGGGGGGCGTACCGAGAGACCCAGTACTTC.

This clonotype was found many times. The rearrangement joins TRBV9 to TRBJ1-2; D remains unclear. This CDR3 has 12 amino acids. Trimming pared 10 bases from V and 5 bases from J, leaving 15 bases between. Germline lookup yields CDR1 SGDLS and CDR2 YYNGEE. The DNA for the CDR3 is TGTGCCTCCCGCAACCTACGATATGGCTACACCTTC. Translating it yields CASRNLRYGYTF. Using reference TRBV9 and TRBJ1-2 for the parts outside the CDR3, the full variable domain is DSGVTQTPKHLITATGQRVTLRCSPRSGDLSVYWYQQSLDQGLQFLIQYYNGEERAKGNILERFSAQQFPDLHSELNLSSLELGDSALYFCASRNLRYGYTFGSGTRLTVV.

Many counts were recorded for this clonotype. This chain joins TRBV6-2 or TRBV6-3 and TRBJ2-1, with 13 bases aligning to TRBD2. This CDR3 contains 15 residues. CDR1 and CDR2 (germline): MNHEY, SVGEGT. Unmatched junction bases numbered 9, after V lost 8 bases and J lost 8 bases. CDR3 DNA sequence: TGTGCCAGCTCAGGACTAGCGGGAGTGGGGGATGAGCAGTTCTTC. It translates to CASSGLAGVGDEQFF.